These 19 T cell receptor beta chains originate from one sample sequenced in a study of human T cells and chemical hapten exposure. Time point here: patch test 3, about 24 weeks after DPC sensitization. Treatment described: therapeutic diphenylcyclopropenone sensitization with weekly scalp DPC. Via MiXCR, TCRdb re-called the RACE reads, giving one row per CDR3 protein. This repertoire shows some 62,000 distinct CDR3 sequences, 9.5% to 11% found once; its top ten account for roughly 2%. The material sequenced was whole blood, taken in connection with sensitization to the hapten diphenylcyclopropenone (DPC). Every receptor here comes from a woman younger than 45 with alopecia areata. Some clones in this sample may be carry-over from other donors' samples.

This clonotype turned up a few times. This chain links TRBV5-8 with TRBJ2-3; 8 bases line up with TRBD1. Germline V gene lookup returns CDR1 SGHTS and CDR2 YDEGEE. After removal of 2 bases from V and 6 bases from J, the junction contained 2 bases not matched to a gene. The CDR3 is made up of 13 amino acids. CDR3 nucleotides: TGTGCCAGCAGCTTAAGGACAGGGGATACGCAGTATTTT. The encoded protein is CASSLRTGDTQYF.

The chain employs TRBV18 and TRBJ2-1; TRBD2 agrees at 9 bases. CDR1 and CDR2 (germline): KGHSH, LQKENI. CDR3 length: 17 amino acids. Trimming took 1 base from V and 6 from J; bases not matched to a gene: 10. CDR3 sequence: CASSPQLGSGGLNEQFF. The DNA for the CDR3 is TGTGCCAGCTCACCACAGTTGGGTAGCGGGGGACTCAATGAGCAGTTCTTC.

This clonotype has ten or more counts. The gene calls are TRBV7-9 and TRBJ2-5; 11 bases fit TRBD2. V dropped 5 bases and J dropped 2; count of bases not matched to a gene: 10. From germline, CDR1 is SEHNR and CDR2 FQNEAQ (reference sequence). The CDR3 consists of 17 residues. The CDR3 loop reads CASSRAPSGGPQETQYF. In DNA form, the CDR3 reads TGTGCCAGCAGCCGAGCCCCTAGCGGGGGGCCTCAAGAGACCCAGTACTTC.

For this clonotype: A read error is possible here, since a much larger clone lies one base away. The chain recombines TRBV12-3 or TRBV12-4 with TRBJ2-3, with TRBD2 as a possible D gene (6 bases). The CDR3 loop spans 13 amino acids. The V gene lost 8 bases and the J gene lost 6 bases, with 15 bases spanning the gap. CDR3 nucleotide sequence: TGTGCCAGCGGAGGGGCCCTAGGGGATACGCAGTATTTT. Protein: CASGGALGDTQYF.

This clonotype appeared many times. The V gene is TRBV4-3, the J gene TRBJ1-4, with 7 bases fitting TRBD1. V was pared by 0 bases and J by 4 bases, with 5 bases of the junction left unmatched. CDR3 length: 16 amino acids. Per the germline V gene, CDR1 is LGHNA and CDR2 is YSLEER. The chain's CDR3 is CASSQDPTGDNEKLFF. The CDR3 nucleotides are TGCGCCAGCAGCCAAGACCCTACAGGGGATAATGAAAAACTGTTTTTT.

This clonotype was recorded many times. The chain carries TRBV7-2 and TRBJ2-3; 9 bases match TRBD2. The V and J ends lost 2 bases and 3 bases, in that order; junction bases with no gene match: 12. Germline CDR1 and CDR2: SGHTA and FQGNSA. This CDR3 contains 18 residues. CDR3 sequence reads: CASSLRKGLANKTDTQYF. The DNA for the CDR3 is TGTGCCAGCAGCTTACGAAAAGGACTAGCGAATAAAACAGATACGCAGTATTTT.

DNA of the CDR3: TGTGCCAGCAGCTTAGATGGGGGGACTTTAAACATTCAGTACTTC. Amino acid sequence: CASSLDGGTLNIQYF. The J gene is TRBJ2-4, the V gene TRBV11-2; a weak D match, TRBD2 (6 bases). The CDR3 length is 15 residues. In germline, CDR1 is SGHAT, CDR2 FQNNGV. The V end was cut by 0 bases, the J end by 6 bases, with 12 bases between.

This clonotype was counted ten times or more. The J gene is TRBJ2-2, the V gene TRBV6-5; weak D call: TRBD2 (7 bases). This CDR3 has 17 amino acids. The V and J ends lost 4 bases and 0 bases respectively, with 15 bases between them. Germline V gene sequence: CDR1 MNHEY, CDR2 SVGAGI. The CDR3 bases are TGTGCCAGCAGTTGGGGGGGCGGGACCGCGAACACCGGGGAGCTGTTTTTT. Protein sequence: CASSWGGGTANTGELFF.

The V call is TRBV28, the J call TRBJ2-1; 7 bases fit TRBD2. V was clipped by 7 bases and J by 1 base; unmatched bases: 7. The germline V gene has CDR1 MDHEN and CDR2 SYDVKM. The CDR3 covers 15 residues. CDR3 DNA sequence: TGTGCCAGCATCCCTGCCGGGGGGTCCTACAATGAGCAGTTCTTC. Translating it yields CASIPAGGSYNEQFF.

The chain recombines TRBV6-4 with TRBJ2-3, with D possibly being TRBD1 or TRBD2 (7 bases each). The CDR3 length is 15 residues. V gave up 6 bases and J gave up 4 bases, with 17 bases separating them. Germline V gene data show CDR1 as MRHNA and CDR2 as SNTAGT. The CDR3 sequence is CASRRQGGISDTQYF. CDR3 bases: TGTGCCAGCAGGCGGCAGGGGGGGATCTCAGATACGCAGTATTTT.

The rearrangement uses TRBV6-5 and TRBJ1-1, with 8 bases matching TRBD1. Germline lookup yields CDR1 MNHEY and CDR2 SVGAGI. Germline trimming cut 5 bases from V and 3 bases from J; bases unmatched to any gene: 5. The CDR3 extends over 14 amino acids. This chain's CDR3 is CASSPAQGDTEAFF. CDR3 DNA sequence: TGTGCCAGCAGTCCCGCACAGGGGGACACTGAAGCTTTCTTT.

This clonotype was detected only a few times. This chain joins TRBV6-2 or TRBV6-3 and TRBJ2-7; perhaps TRBD1 as D (6 bases). The CDR3 consists of 13 residues. Trimming left V 10 bases short and J 0 bases short, with 13 bases between. Germline V CDR1 and CDR2: MNHEY, SVGEGT. Here the CDR3 reads CATSQGSSYEQYF. The CDR3 DNA reads as TGTGCCACCTCCCAGGGGAGCTCCTACGAGCAGTACTTC.

The J gene is TRBJ1-5, the V gene TRBV20-1; TRBD1 aligns across 11 bases. V dropped 4 bases and J dropped 6; count of bases not matched to a gene: 2. This CDR3 comprises 13 residues. Germline CDR1 DFQATT, CDR2 SNEGSKA (reference sequence). Written as DNA, the CDR3 is TGCAGTGCTATGGGACAGGGGGGTCAGCCCCAGCATTTT. Its protein product is CSAMGQGGQPQHF.

This clonotype showed up many times. This chain uses TRBV21-1 with TRBJ2-7; the D call of TRBD1 is as the table states it, not checked on the DNA. TRBV21-1 is classified as a pseudogene. There are 13 residues in the CDR3. The CDR3 spells CASSLGRDYEQYF. The CDR3 DNA is TGTGCCAGCAGCCTGGGACGGGACTACGAGCAGTACTTC.

The table lists this clonotype with many counts. The chain combines TRBV27 with TRBJ2-7; D is perhaps TRBD1 (5 bases). The CDR3 runs to 15 residues. Trimming pared 2 bases from V and 5 bases from J, leaving 16 bases between. Germline V lookup: CDR1 MNHEY, CDR2 SMNVEV (reference sequence). This chain's CDR3 is CASSLTSSGSHEQYF. In DNA form, the CDR3 reads TGTGCCAGCAGTTTAACCTCCTCAGGGTCCCACGAGCAGTACTTC.

The rearrangement links TRBV7-9 to TRBJ1-1; D possibly corresponds to TRBD1 (5 bases). Deletions cut 3 bases from V and 6 bases from J, with 8 bases between. Germline values: CDR1 SEHNR, CDR2 FQNEAQ (reference sequence). The CDR3 consists of 12 residues. The CDR3 region has the DNA TGTGCCAGCAGCTTGTCGGGGGCTGAAGCTTTCTTT. This sequence encodes CASSLSGAEAFF. Variable domain in full (rest from reference TRBV7-9 and TRBJ1-1): DTGVSQNPRHKITKRGQNVTFRCDPISEHNRLYWYRQTLGQGPEFLTYFQNEAQLEKSRLLSDRFSAERPKGSFSTLEIQRTEQGDSAMYLCASSLSGAEAFFGQGTRLTVV.

This clonotype was detected ten times or more. This chain connects TRBV5-1 to TRBJ1-2, with TRBD1 matching 9 bases. This CDR3 comprises 18 residues. Germline CDR1 and CDR2: SGHRS and YFSETQ. After removal of 1 base from V and 4 bases from J, the junction contained 14 bases not matched to a gene. CDR3 sequence (DNA): TGCGCCAGCAGCTTGTGGGCGTCGGGACAGGGAAAAATCTATGGCTACACCTTC. Translation: CASSLWASGQGKIYGYTF. Looking up the rest from reference TRBV5-1 and TRBJ1-2 gives the full variable domain: KAGVTQTPRYLIKTRGQQVTLSCSPISGHRSVSWYQQTPGQGLQFLFEYFSETQRNKGNFPGRFSGRQFSNSRSEMNVSTLELGDSALYLCASSLWASGQGKIYGYTFGSGTRLTVV.

This clonotype was found a few times. The chain recombines TRBV7-9 with TRBJ2-1; TRBD2 matches 13 bases. The ends lost 5 bases at V and 10 bases at J; junction bases unmatched: 5. The CDR3 is 14 residues long. Germline CDR1 reads SEHNR; CDR2 reads FQNEAQ (reference sequence). DNA for the CDR3: TGTGCCAGCAGCCGGACTAGCGGGGGCGGGGAGCAGTTCTTC. Translating it yields CASSRTSGGGEQFF.

The V gene is TRBV5-1, the J gene TRBJ1-1, with a tentative D call TRBD1 (5 bases). There are 14 residues in the CDR3. V lost 7 bases to trimming and J lost 5 bases, with 18 bases between them. The germline gives CDR1 SGHRS, CDR2 YFSETQ. CDR3 nucleotides: TGCGCCAGCGCACGCGAGGGGCGAACAACTGAAGCTTTCTTT. Amino acid sequence: CASAREGRTTEAFF.